This TCR beta chain was found in a study of regulatory T cells in long-lasting Graves disease. As for the study in general: Those Graves' patients who were newly diagnosed had been on antithyroid drugs under 3 months. General study points: Since the sample size was small, accuracy may have been reduced.

With iRepertoire HTBI primers and Arm-PCR of CDR3 regions, TCR beta libraries were built. Authors' methods: Gene usage covered 55 to 70 TRBV and 14 TRBJ segments. Using its own MiXCR run on the multiplex PCR reads, TCRdb lists one record per CDR3 protein. None of the V and J calls come from the authors' own analysis; TCRdb made them. The sample yields hundreds of thousands of distinct CDR3 sequences, 13% seen once. As to time point: newly diagnosed GD, antithyroid drugs for less than 3 months. There was RNA extracted from PBMCs, and the TCR library was made from it. This clonotype was observed many times. Its antigen is currently unknown. These data were also reused for a study on T cells in Graves' hyperthyroidism and ophthalmopathy.

Sample: peripheral blood mononuclear cells (PBMCs), taken at new diagnosis, from a patient treated with antithyroid drugs. The TCR originated in a man aged 25-45 years with Graves disease.

CDR3 DNA: TGTGCCAGCAGCCCGACGGAGGCTAGCGGCTACAATGAGCAGTTCTTC. As protein: CASSPTEASGYNEQFF. V and J are TRBV7-3 and TRBJ2-1; 7 nucleotides match TRBD2. The CDR3 is 16 residues long. CDR1 and CDR2 from the germline V gene are SGHTA and FQGTGA. The junction had 10 bases not matched to a gene; V was cut back by 5 bases and J by 3 bases.